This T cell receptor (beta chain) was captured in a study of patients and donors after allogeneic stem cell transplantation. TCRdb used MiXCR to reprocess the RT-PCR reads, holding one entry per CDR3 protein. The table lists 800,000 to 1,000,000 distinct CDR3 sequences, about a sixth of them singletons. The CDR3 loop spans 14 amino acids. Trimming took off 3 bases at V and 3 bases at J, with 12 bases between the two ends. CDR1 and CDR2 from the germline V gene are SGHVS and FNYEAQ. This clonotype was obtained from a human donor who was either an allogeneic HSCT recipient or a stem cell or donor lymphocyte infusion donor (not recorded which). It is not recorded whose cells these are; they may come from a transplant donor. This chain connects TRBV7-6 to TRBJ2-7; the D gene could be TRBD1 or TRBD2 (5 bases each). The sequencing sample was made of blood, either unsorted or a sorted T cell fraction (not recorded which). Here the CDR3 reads CASSFRDGNYEQYF. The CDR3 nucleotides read TGTGCCAGCAGCTTCCGGGACGGAAACTACGAGCAGTACTTC.